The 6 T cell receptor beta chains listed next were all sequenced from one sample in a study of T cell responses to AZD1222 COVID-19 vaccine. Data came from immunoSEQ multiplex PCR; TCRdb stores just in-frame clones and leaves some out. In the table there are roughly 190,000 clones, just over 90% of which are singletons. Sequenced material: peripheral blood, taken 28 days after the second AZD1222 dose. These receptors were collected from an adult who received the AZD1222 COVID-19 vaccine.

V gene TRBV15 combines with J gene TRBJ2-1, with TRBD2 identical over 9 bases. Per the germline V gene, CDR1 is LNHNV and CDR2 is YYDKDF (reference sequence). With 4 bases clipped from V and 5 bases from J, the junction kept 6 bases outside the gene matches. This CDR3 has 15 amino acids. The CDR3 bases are TGTGCCACCAGCAAAACTAGCGGGTTCCACAATGAGCAGTTCTTC. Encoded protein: CATSKTSGFHNEQFF.

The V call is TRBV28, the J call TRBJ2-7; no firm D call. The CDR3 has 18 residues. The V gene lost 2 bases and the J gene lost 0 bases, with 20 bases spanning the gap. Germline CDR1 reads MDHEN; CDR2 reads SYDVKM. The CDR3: CASSLRLSQTRNSYEQYF. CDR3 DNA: TGTGCCAGCAGTTTAAGGCTAAGCCAGACTCGAAACTCCTACGAGCAGTACTTC.

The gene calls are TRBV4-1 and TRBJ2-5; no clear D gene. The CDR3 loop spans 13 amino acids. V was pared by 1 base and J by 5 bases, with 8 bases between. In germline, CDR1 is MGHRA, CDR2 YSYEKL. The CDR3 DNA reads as TGCGCCAGCAGCCAAGCTATAAGGGAGACCCAGTACTTC. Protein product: CASSQAIRETQYF.

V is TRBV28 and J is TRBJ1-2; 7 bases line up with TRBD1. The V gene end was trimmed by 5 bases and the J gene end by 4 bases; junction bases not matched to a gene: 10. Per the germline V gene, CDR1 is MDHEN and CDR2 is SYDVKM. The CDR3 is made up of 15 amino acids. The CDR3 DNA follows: TGTGCCAGCAGTCCAGGATCGACAGGGTTCTATGGCTACACCTTC. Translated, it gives CASSPGSTGFYGYTF.

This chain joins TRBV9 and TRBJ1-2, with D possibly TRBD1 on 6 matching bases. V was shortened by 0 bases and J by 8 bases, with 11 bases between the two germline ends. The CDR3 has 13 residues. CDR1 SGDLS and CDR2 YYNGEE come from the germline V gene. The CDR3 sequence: CASSVARDTGYTF. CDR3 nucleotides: TGTGCCAGCAGCGTAGCGAGGGACACCGGCTACACCTTC.

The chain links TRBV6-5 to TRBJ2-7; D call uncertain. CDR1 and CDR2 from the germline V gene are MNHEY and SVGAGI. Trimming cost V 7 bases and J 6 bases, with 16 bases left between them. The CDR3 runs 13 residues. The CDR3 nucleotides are TGTGCCAGCATGCAGCCCCCTCAACCCGAGCAGTACTTC. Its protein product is CASMQPPQPEQYF.